This TCR beta chain was captured in a study of cytomegalovirus exposure and HLA in healthy donors. With 6 bases clipped from V and 9 bases from J, the junction kept 11 bases outside the gene matches. The CDR3 has 16 amino acids. The V gene's germline CDR1 is MRHNA and CDR2 SNTAGT. Donors came from a validation cohort of over a hundred subjects, distinct from the first 666-subject cohort. Data came from immunoSEQ multiplex PCR; TCRdb stores just in-frame clones and leaves some out. The sample holds around 150,000 clones, 88% seen once. With respect to this clone: Its cognate antigen is unknown.

Study-level points and caveats: The study designated roughly 160 TCR beta chains cytomegalovirus-associated. Reportedly, cytomegalovirus status was diagnosed with high sensitivity and specificity.

This receptor was taken from a man aged 18 to 35 in good health and CMV-seronegative. Input material: PBMCs. The rearrangement links TRBV6-4 to TRBJ2-1; 13 nucleotides agree with TRBD2. The CDR3 DNA is TGTGCCAGCAGAGAAACTAGCGGGAGGGCCGGCGGTGAGCAGTTCTTC. This gives the protein CASRETSGRAGGEQFF.